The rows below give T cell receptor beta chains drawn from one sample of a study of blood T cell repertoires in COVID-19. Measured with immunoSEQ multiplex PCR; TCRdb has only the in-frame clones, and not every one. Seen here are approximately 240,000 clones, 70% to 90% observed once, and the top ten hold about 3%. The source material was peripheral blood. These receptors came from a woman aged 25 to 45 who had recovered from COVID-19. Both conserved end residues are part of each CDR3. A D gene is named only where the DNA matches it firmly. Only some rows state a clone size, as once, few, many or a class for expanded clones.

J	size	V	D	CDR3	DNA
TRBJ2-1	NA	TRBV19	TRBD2	CASSHRGGPGFF	TGTGCCAGTAGTCATCGGGGGGGGCCAGGGTTCTTC
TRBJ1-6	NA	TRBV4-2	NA	CASSQAGVNSPLHF	TGTGCCAGCAGCCAAGCGGGAGTCAATTCACCCCTCCACTTT
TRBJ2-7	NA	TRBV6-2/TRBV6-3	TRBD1	CASSEAGGHEQYF	TGTGCCAGCAGTGAGGCAGGGGGCCACGAGCAGTACTTC
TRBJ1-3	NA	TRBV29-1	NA	CSVFGGGLPGGNTIYF	TGCAGCGTCTTTGGGGGGGGACTCCCGGGTGGAAACACCATATATTTT
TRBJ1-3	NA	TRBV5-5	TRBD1	CASSFRQGHTIYF	TGTGCCAGCAGCTTTCGACAGGGACACACCATATATTTT
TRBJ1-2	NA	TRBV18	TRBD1	CASSPGQPSPYGYTF	TGTGCCAGCTCCCCGGGACAGCCTTCCCCCTATGGCTACACCTTC
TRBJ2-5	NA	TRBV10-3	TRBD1	CAISPTGAIGETQYF	TGTGCCATCAGCCCGACAGGGGCGATAGGGGAGACCCAGTACTTC
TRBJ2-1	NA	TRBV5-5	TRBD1	CASSPGTVLYNEQFF	TGTGCCAGCAGCCCCGGGACAGTTCTTTACAATGAGCAGTTCTTC
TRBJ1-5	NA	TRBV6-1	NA	CASSEGTTFYQPQHF	TGTGCCAGCAGTGAAGGGACAACTTTCTATCAGCCCCAGCATTTT
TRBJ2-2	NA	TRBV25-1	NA	CASSDPNRAGLNTGELFF	TGTGCCAGCAGTGACCCCAACAGGGCTGGTTTGAACACCGGGGAGCTGTTTTTT
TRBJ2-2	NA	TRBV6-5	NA	CASSYSRDTGELFF	TGTGCCAGCAGTTACTCGAGGGACACCGGGGAGCTGTTTTTT
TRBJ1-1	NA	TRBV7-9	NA	CASSPPGHPNTEAFF	TGTGCCAGCAGCCCCCCGGGACACCCGAACACTGAAGCTTTCTTT
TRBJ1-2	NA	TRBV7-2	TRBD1	CASNQGGGHYGYTF	TGTGCCAGCAACCAAGGGGGCGGCCACTATGGCTACACCTTC
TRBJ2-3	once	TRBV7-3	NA	CASSPIPQISAGRTDTQYF	TGTGCCAGCAGCCCTATTCCCCAAATTTCGGCAGGGCGCACAGATACGCAGTATTTT
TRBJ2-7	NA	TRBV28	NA	CASITGGRSGEQYF	TGTGCCAGCATTACCGGGGGGCGAAGTGGCGAGCAGTACTTC
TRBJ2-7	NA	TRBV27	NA	CASGAGSPSSYEQYF	TGTGCCAGCGGGGCGGGGTCCCCGAGCTCCTACGAGCAGTACTTC
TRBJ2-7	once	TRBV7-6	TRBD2	CASSLAQGGGAYEQYF	TGTGCCAGCAGCTTAGCGCAGGGCGGGGGGGCCTACGAGCAGTACTTC
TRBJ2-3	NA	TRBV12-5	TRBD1	CASGLVVDGTGDTQYF	TGTGCTAGTGGTTTGGTCGTCGACGGGACAGGAGATACGCAGTATTTT
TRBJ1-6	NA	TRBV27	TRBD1	CASNGQGGSPLHF	TGTGCCAGCAACGGACAGGGCGGTTCACCCCTCCACTTT
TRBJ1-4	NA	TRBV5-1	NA	CASSLGGGAQGEKLFF	TGCGCCAGCAGCTTGGGAGGTGGCGCCCAGGGTGAAAAACTGTTTTTT
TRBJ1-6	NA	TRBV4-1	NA	CASKVSGDNSPLHF	TGCGCCAGCAAAGTTTCAGGGGATAATTCACCCCTCCACTTT
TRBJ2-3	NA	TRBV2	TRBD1	CASSVRTGGPDTQYF	TGTGCCAGCAGTGTAAGGACAGGGGGCCCAGATACGCAGTATTTT
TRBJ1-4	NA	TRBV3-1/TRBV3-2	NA	CASSHRGGGSTTNEKLFF	TGTGCCAGCAGTCATAGAGGAGGAGGGAGTACAACTAATGAAAAACTGTTTTTT
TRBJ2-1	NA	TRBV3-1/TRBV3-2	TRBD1	CASSQFQGAVYEQFF	TGTGCCAGCAGCCAATTTCAGGGGGCGGTTTATGAGCAGTTCTTC
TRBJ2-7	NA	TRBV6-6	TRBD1	CASSLPGTGWNEQYF	TGTGCCAGCAGTTTACCCGGGACAGGGTGGAACGAGCAGTACTTC
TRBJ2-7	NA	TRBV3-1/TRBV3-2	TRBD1	CASSQDPGTGVYEQYF	TGTGCCAGCAGCCAAGATCCGGGGACAGGGGTCTACGAGCAGTACTTC
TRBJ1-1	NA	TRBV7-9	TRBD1	CASSSRQGMNTEAFF	TGTGCCAGCAGCTCCAGACAGGGAATGAACACTGAAGCTTTCTTT
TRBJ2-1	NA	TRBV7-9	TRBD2	CASSPRLAGGDNEQFF	TGTGCCAGCAGCCCGAGGCTAGCGGGGGGAGACAATGAGCAGTTCTTC
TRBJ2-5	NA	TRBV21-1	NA	CASSKALLRLTPRYQETQYF	TGTGCCAGCAGCAAAGCGCTTCTCCGTCTGACACCAAGGTACCAAGAGACCCAGTACTTC
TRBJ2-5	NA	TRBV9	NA	CASSEGQPQKTQYF	TGTGCCAGCAGCGAAGGACAGCCCCAGAAGACCCAGTACTTC
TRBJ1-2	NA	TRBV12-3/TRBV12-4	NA	CASSRDFLGGYTF	TGTGCCAGCAGTCGGGACTTTTTGGGGGGCTACACCTTC
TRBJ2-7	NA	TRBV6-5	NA	CASSWTETRSYEQYF	TGTGCCAGCAGTTGGACTGAGACTCGATCCTACGAGCAGTACTTC
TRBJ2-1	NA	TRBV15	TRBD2	CATSSGGASEQFF	TGTGCCACCAGCAGCGGGGGGGCGAGTGAGCAGTTCTTC
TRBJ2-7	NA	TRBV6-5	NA	CASSYRGFSSYEQYF	TGTGCCAGCAGTTACAGAGGATTCTCCTCCTACGAGCAGTACTTC
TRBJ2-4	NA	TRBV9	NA	CASSVDQGPQNIQYF	TGTGCCAGCAGCGTAGATCAGGGTCCCCAAAACATTCAGTACTTC
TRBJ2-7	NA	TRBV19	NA	CASSYRVSSYEQYF	TGTGCCAGTAGCTACAGGGTAAGCTCCTACGAGCAGTACTTC
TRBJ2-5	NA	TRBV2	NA	CASSGGLEETQYF	TGTGCCAGCAGTGGGGGACTGGAAGAGACCCAGTACTTC
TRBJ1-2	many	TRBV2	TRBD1	CASSAPRDRGPGYTF	TGTGCCAGCAGTGCCCCCCGGGACAGGGGACCGGGCTACACCTTC
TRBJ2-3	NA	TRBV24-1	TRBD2	CATSDGRAGLSTDTQYF	TGTGCCACCAGTGATGGGCGAGCGGGGTTGAGCACAGATACGCAGTATTTT
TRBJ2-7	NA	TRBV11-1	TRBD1	CASSLGQGTYEQYF	TGTGCCAGCAGCCTGGGACAGGGGACATACGAGCAGTACTTC
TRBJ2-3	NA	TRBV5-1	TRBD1	CASSLQGADTQYF	TGCGCCAGCAGCTTACAGGGGGCAGATACGCAGTATTTT
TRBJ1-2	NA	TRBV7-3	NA	CASSSGAAGPNYGYTF	TGTGCCAGCAGCTCCGGGGCCGCGGGACCTAACTATGGCTACACCTTC
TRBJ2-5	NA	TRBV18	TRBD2	CASSPRLAGEGEQETQYF	TGTGCCAGCTCACCACGACTAGCGGGGGAAGGGGAACAAGAGACCCAGTACTTC
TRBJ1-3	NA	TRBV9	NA	CASSAKGDFSGNTIYF	TGTGCCAGCAGCGCCAAGGGAGATTTCTCTGGAAACACCATATATTTT
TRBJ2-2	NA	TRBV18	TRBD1	CASSPKQGAPGELFF	TGTGCCAGCTCACCGAAACAGGGGGCCCCCGGGGAGCTGTTTTTT
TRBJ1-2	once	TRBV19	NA	CASSFQGMGYTF	TGTGCCAGTAGTTTTCAGGGTATGGGCTACACCTTC